This T cell receptor (beta chain) was captured in a study of blood T cells in healthy people across ages. Overall study results and limits: With age, beta diversity per million T cells declined roughly linearly, significantly by approximately 40. Expanded clonotype changes were possibly confounded by unknown donor CMV status.

The use of a sample-barcoded 5' primer and a J-beta primer mix characterized a second PCR of 7 to 11 cycles. Every cDNA molecule bore a tag from a template-switch adaptor containing 12 random nucleotides. TCRdb ran MiXCR on the 5' RACE reads and lists one entry per CDR3 protein. In the table there are 1.5 million to 2 million distinct CDR3 sequences, around 35% of which are singletons. The authors drew around 9.3 milliliters of peripheral blood from each donor. The CDR3 loop spans 14 amino acids. V was shortened by 3 bases and J by 0 bases, with 11 bases between the two germline ends. Germline CDR1 is GTSNPN and CDR2 is SVGIG (reference sequence). As concerns this clonotype: No antigen is known for it.

This sequence originates from a woman in her twenties or thirties in good health. The rearrangement uses TRBV30 and TRBJ1-1; D possibly corresponds to TRBD1 (5 bases). Sequenced material: blood. CDR3 loop: CAWSAGRLNTEAFF. CDR3 bases: TGTGCCTGGAGCGCGGGACGTTTGAACACTGAAGCTTTCTTT.